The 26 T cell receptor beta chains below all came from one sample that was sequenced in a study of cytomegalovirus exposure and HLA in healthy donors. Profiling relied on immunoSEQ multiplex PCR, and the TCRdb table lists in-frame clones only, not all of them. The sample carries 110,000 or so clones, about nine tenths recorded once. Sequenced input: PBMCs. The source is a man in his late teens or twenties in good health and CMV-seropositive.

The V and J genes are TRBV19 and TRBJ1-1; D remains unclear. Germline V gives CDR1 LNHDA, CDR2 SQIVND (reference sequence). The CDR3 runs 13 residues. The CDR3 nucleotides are TGTGCTCTCAAACGGGGTCCTGGCACTGAAGCTTTCTTT. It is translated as CALKRGPGTEAFF.

The CDR3 DNA reads TGTGCCAGTACCGGGACTCATCCGAAGGCTGAAGCTTTCTTT. Translating it yields CASTGTHPKAEAFF. This chain joins TRBV2 and TRBJ1-1; possibly TRBD1 for D (5 bases). Germline V gives CDR1 SNHLY, CDR2 FYNNEI. The CDR3 runs to 14 residues. Trimming took 9 bases from V and 6 from J, leaving 20 bases between them.

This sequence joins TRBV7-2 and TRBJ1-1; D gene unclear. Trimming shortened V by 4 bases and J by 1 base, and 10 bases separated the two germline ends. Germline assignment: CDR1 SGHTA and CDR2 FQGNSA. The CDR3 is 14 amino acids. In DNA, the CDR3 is TGTGCCAGCAGCTACGTGGGAGAGAACACTGAAGCTTTCTTT. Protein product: CASSYVGENTEAFF.

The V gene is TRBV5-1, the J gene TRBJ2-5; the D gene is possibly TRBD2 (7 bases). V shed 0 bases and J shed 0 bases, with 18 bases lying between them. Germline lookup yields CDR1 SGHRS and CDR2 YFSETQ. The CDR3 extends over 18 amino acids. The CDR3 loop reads CASSLAFIGGGHQETQYF. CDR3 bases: TGCGCCAGCAGCTTGGCCTTTATTGGCGGGGGCCACCAAGAGACCCAGTACTTC.

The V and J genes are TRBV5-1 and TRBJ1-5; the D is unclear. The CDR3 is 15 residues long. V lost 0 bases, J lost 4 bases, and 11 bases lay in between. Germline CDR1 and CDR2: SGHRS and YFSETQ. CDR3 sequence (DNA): TGCGCCAGCAGCTTGGGAGACACCCCTAATCAGCCCCAGCATTTT. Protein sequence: CASSLGDTPNQPQHF.

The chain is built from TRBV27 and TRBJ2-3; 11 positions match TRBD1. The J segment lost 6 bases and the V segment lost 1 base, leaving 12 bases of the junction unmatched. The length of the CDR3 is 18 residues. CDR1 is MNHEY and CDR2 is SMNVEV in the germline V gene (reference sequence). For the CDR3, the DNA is TGTGCCAGCAGTTTATGGACAGGGGGCGCCGGGACGAGGGATACGCAGTATTTT. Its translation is CASSLWTGGAGTRDTQYF.

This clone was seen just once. The CDR3 region has the DNA TGTGCCAGCAGCTTACAGGGGACTAACTATGGCTACACCTTC. It translates to CASSLQGTNYGYTF. This chain uses TRBV7-8 with TRBJ1-2; a possible D gene is TRBD1 (6 bases). CDR1 SGHVS and CDR2 FQNEAQ come from the germline V gene. The V end lost 2 bases, the J end lost 0 bases, and 7 bases lay between the germline ends. The CDR3 runs to 14 residues.

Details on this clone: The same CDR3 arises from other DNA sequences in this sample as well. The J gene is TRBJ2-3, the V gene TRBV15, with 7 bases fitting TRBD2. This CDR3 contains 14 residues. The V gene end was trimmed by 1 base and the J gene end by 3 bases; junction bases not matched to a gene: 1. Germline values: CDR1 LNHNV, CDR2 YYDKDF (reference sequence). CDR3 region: CATSRAGGTDTQYF. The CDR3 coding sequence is TGTGCCACCAGCAGAGCCGGGGGGACAGATACGCAGTATTTT. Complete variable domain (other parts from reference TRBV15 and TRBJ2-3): DAMVIQNPRYQVTQFGKPVTLSCSQTLNHNVMYWYQQKSSQAPKLLFHYYDKDFNNEADTPDNFQSRRPNTSFCFLDIRSPGLGDTAMYLCATSRAGGTDTQYFGPGTRLTVL.

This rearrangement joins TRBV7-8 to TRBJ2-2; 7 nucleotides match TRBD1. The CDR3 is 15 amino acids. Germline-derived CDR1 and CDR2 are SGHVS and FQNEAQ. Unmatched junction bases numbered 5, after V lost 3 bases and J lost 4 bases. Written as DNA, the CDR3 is TGTGCCAGCAGCTTGACCTCAGGGGGCACCGGGGAGCTGTTTTTT. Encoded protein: CASSLTSGGTGELFF. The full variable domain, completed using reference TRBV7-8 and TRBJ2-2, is GAGVSQSPRYKVAKRGQDVALRCDPISGHVSLFWYQQALGQGPEFLTYFQNEAQLDKSGLPSDRFFAERPEGSVSTLKIQRTQQEDSAVYLCASSLTSGGTGELFFGEGSRLTVL.

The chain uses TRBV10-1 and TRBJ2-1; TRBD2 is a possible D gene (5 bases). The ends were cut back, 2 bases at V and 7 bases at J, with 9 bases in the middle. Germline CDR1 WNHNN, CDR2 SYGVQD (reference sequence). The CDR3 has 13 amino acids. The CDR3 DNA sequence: TGCGCCAGCAGTGAGATTAGGAGGAATGAGCAGTTCTTC. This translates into CASSEIRRNEQFF.

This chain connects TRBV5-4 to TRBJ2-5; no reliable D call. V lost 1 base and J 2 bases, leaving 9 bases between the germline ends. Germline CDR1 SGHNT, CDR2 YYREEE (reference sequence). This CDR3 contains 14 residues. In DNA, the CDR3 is TGTGCCAGCAGCTTGTCGGCGGCTCAAGAGACCCAGTACTTC. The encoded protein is CASSLSAAQETQYF.

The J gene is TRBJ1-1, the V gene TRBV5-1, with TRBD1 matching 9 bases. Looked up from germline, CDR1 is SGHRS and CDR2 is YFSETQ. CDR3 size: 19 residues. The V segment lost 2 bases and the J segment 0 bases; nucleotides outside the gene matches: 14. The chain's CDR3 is CASSFRDRETYGVNTEAFF. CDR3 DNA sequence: TGCGCCAGCAGCTTCCGGGACAGGGAGACTTACGGAGTGAACACTGAAGCTTTCTTT.

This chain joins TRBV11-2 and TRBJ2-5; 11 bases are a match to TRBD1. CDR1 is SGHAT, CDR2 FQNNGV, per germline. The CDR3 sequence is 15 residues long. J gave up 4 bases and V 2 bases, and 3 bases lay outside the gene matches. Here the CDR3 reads CASSLPGQGAETQYF. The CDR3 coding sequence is TGTGCCAGCAGCTTACCTGGACAGGGGGCAGAGACCCAGTACTTC.

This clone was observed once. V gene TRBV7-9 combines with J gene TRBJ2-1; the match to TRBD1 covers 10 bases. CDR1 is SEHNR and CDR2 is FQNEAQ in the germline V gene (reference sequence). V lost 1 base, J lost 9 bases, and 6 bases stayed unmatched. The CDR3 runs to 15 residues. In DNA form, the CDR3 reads TGTGCCAGCAGCTTAGTGGGACAGGGGATTACTGAGCAGTTCTTC. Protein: CASSLVGQGITEQFF.

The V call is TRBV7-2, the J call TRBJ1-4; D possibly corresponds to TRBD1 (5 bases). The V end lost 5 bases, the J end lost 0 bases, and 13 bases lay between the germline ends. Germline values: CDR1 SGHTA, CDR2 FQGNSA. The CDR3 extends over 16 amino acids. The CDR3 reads CASSPRQRSTNEKLFF. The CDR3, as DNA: TGTGCCAGCAGCCCTCGACAGAGATCAACTAATGAAAAACTGTTTTTT.

CDR3 amino acids: CAWSAGTLEKLFF. CDR3 sequence (DNA): TGTGCCTGGAGTGCCGGGACATTGGAAAAACTGTTTTTT. This rearrangement joins TRBV30 to TRBJ1-4; the D gene is possibly TRBD1 (6 bases). The V end lost 1 base, the J end lost 8 bases, and 11 bases lay between the germline ends. Germline CDR1 is GTSNPN and CDR2 is SVGIG (reference sequence). There are 13 residues in the CDR3.

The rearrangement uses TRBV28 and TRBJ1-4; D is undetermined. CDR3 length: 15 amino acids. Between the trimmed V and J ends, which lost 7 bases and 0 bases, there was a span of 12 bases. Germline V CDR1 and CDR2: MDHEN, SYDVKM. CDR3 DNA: TGTGCCAGCACCACTATTGGAACAACTAATGAAAAACTGTTTTTT. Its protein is CASTTIGTTNEKLFF.

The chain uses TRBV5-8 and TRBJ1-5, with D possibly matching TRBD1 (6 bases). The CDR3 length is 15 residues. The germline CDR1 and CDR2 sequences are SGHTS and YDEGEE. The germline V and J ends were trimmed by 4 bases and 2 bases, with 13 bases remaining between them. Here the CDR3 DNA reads TGTGCCAGCAGCCCCAGGGGAGAGGGCAATCAGCCCCAGCATTTT. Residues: CASSPRGEGNQPQHF. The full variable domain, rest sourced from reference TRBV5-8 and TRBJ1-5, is EAGVTQSPTHLIKTRGQQATLRCSPISGHTSVYWYQQALGLGLQFLLWYDEGEERNRGNFPPRFSGRQFPNYSSELNVNALELEDSALYLCASSPRGEGNQPQHFGDGTRLSIL.

CDR3 sequence: CASSGLDRVNSPLHF. As DNA, the CDR3 is TGTGCCAGCAGCGGTTTGGACAGGGTTAATTCACCCCTCCACTTT. The V gene is TRBV5-6, the J gene TRBJ1-6, with TRBD1 matching over 8 bases. J gave up 6 bases and V 4 bases, and 6 bases lay outside the gene matches. Germline-derived CDR1 and CDR2 are SGHDT and YYEEEE. The CDR3 is made up of 15 amino acids. The variable domain in full, with the rest retrieved from reference TRBV5-6 and TRBJ1-6, is DAGVTQSPTHLIKTRGQQVTLRCSPKSGHDTVSWYQQALGQGPQFIFQYYEEEERQRGNFPDRFSGHQFPNYSSELNVNALLLGDSALYLCASSGLDRVNSPLHFGNGTRLTVT.

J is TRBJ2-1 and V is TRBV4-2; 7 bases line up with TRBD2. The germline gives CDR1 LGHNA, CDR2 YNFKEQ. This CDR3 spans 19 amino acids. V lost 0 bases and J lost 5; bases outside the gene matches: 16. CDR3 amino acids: CASSQEPGGLKSFNNEQFF. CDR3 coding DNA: TGTGCCAGCAGCCAAGAGCCGGGGGGTCTTAAGTCCTTCAACAATGAGCAGTTCTTC.

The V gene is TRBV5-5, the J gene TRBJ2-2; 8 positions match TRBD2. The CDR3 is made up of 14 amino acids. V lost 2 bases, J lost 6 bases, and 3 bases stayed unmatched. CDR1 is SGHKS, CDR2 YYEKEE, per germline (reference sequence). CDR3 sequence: CASSFRLAPGELFF. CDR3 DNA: TGTGCCAGCAGCTTTAGACTAGCGCCCGGGGAGCTGTTTTTT.

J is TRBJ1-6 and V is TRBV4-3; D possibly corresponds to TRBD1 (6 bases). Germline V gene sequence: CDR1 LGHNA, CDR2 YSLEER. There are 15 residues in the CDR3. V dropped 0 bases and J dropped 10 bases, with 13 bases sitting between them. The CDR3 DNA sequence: TGCGCCAGCAGCCAAGATTACAGGGTTAACTCACCCCTCCACTTT. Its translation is CASSQDYRVNSPLHF.

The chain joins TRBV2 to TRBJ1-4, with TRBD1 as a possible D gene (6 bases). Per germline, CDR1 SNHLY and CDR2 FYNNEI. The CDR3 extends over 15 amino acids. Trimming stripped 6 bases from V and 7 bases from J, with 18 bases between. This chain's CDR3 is CASRGARGSSEKLFF. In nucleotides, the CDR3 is TGTGCCAGCAGGGGGGCGCGGGGGAGTAGTGAAAAACTGTTTTTT.

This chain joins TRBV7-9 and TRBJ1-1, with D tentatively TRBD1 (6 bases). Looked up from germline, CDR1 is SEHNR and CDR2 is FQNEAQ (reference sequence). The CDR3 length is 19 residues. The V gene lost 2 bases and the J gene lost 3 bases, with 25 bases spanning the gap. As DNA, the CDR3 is TGTGCCAGCAGCTTACGGATGAGGGGACACCATTTCATGCACACTGAAGCTTTCTTT. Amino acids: CASSLRMRGHHFMHTEAFF.

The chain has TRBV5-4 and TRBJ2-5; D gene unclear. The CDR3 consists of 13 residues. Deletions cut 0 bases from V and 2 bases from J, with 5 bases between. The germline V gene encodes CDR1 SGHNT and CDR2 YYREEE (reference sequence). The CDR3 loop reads CASSLALQETQYF. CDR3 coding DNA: TGTGCCAGCAGCTTGGCTTTGCAAGAGACCCAGTACTTC.

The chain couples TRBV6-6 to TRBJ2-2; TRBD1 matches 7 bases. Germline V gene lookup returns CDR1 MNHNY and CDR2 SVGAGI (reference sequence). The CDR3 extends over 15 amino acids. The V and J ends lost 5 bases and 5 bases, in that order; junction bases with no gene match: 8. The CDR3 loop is CASSPWDSPTGELFF. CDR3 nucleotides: TGTGCCAGCAGTCCTTGGGACAGTCCAACCGGGGAGCTGTTTTTT.